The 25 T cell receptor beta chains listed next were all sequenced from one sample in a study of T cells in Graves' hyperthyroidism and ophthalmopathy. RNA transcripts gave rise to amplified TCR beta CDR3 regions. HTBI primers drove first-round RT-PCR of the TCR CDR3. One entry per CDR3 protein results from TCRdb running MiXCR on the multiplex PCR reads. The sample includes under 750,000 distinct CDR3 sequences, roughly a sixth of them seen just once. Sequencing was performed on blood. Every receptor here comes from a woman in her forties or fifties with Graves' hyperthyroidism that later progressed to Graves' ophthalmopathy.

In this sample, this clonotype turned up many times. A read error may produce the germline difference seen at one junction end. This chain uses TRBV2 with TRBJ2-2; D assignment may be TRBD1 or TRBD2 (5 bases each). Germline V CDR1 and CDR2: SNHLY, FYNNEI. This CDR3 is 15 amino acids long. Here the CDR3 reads CARAWDGSNTGELLF. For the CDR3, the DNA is TGTGCCAGAGCCTGGGACGGATCGAACACCGGGGAGCTGCTTTTT.

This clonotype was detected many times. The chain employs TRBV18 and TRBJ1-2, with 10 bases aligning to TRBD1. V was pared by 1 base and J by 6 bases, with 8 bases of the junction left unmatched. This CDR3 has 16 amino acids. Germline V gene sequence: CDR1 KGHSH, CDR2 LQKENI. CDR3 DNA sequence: TGTGCCAGCTCACCACTCACCGGACAGGGGGAGGATGGCTACACCTTC. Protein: CASSPLTGQGEDGYTF.

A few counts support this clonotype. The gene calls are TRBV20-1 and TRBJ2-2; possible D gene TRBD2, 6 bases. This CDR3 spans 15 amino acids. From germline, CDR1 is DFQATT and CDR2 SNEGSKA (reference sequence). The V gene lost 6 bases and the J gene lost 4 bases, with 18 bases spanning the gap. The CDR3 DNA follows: TGCAGTGCCCCTCATGGGGGGTTCAGCACCGGGGAGCTGTTTTTT. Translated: CSAPHGGFSTGELFF.

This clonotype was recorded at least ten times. The CDR3 is CAISGTGENTEAFF. As DNA, the CDR3 is TGTGCCATCAGTGGCACAGGAGAGAACACTGAAGCTTTCTTT. The chain is built from TRBV10-3 and TRBJ1-1; possibly TRBD1 for D (5 bases). Trimming removed 4 bases at V and 1 base at J, with 10 bases between. Germline CDR1 reads ENHRY; CDR2 reads SYGVKD. CDR3 length equals 14 residues.

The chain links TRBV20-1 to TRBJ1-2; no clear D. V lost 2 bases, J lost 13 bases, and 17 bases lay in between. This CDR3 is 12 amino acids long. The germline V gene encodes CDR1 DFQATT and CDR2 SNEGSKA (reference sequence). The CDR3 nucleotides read TGCAGTGCTAGATACCGGGCGGACGGGCGCACCTTC. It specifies CSARYRADGRTF.

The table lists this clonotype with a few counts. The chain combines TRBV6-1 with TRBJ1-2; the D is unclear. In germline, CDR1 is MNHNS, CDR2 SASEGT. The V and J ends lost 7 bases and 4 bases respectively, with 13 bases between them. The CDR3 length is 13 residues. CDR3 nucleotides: TGTGCCAGCACCTCAGCAGCGCTCTATGGCTACACCTTC. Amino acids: CASTSAALYGYTF.

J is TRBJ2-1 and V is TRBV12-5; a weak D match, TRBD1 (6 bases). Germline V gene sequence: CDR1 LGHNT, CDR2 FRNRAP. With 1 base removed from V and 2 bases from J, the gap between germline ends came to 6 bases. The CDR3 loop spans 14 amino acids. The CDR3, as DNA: TGTGCTAGTGGTTTGGCAGGGGCCTACAATGAGCAGTTCTTC. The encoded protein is CASGLAGAYNEQFF. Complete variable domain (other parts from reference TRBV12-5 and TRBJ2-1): DARVTQTPRHKVTEMGQEVTMRCQPILGHNTVFWYRQTMMQGLELLAYFRNRAPLDDSGMPKDRFSAEMPDATLATLKIQPSEPRDSAVYFCASGLAGAYNEQFFGPGTRLTVL.

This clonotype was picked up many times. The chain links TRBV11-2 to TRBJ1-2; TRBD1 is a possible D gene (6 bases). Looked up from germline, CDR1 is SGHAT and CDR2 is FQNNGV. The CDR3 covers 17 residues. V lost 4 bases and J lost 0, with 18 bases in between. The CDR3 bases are TGTGCCAGCAGCTCCCCGACAGGCGGTCCGGCTAACTATGGCTACACCTTC. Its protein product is CASSSPTGGPANYGYTF.

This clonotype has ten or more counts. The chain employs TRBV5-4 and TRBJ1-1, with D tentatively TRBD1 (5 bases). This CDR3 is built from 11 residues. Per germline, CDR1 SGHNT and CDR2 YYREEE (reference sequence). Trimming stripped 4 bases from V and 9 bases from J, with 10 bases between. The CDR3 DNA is TGTGCCAGCAGCGGACAAGAAAAAGCTTTCTTT. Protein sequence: CASSGQEKAFF.

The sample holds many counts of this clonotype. CDR3 region: CASSSVSDTQYF. The DNA for the CDR3 is TGTGCCAGCAGCTCCGTAAGCGATACGCAGTATTTT. The chain employs TRBV7-9 and TRBJ2-3, with D unclear. The V end was cut by 4 bases, the J end by 6 bases, with 8 bases between. CDR1 is SEHNR, CDR2 FQNEAQ, per germline (reference sequence). The CDR3 has 12 residues. The full variable domain, with the rest looked up from reference TRBV7-9 and TRBJ2-3, is DTGVSQNPRHKITKRGQNVTFRCDPISEHNRLYWYRQTLGQGPEFLTYFQNEAQLEKSRLLSDRFSAERPKGSFSTLEIQRTEQGDSAMYLCASSSVSDTQYFGPGTRLTVL.

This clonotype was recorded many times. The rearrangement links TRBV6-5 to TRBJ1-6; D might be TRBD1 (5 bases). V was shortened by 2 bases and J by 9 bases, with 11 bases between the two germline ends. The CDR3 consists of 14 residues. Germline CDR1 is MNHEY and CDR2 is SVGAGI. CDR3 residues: CASSYVGRRSPLHF. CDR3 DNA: TGTGCCAGCAGTTACGTGGGGCGCCGTTCACCCCTCCACTTT.

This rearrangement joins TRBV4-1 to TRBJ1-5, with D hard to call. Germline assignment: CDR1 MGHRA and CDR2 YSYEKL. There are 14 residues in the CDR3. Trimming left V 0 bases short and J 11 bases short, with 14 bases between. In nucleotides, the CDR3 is TGCGCCAGCAGCCAAGATGGCGAGAGCCCGACCCAGCATTTT. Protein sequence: CASSQDGESPTQHF.

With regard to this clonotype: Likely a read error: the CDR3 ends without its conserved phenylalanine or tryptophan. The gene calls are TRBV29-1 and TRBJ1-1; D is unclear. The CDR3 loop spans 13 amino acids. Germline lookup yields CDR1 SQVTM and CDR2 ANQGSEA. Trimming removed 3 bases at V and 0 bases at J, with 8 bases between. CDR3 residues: CSVDRTMNTEAFL. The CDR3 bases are TGCAGCGTTGACAGGACTATGAACACTGAAGCTTTCCTT.

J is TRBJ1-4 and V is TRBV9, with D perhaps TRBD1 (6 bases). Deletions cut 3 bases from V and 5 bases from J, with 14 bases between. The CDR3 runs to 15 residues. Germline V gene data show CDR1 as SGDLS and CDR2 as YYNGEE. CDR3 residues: CASSATGLGNEKLFF. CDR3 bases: TGTGCCAGCAGCGCCACAGGGTTAGGGAATGAAAAACTGTTTTTT.

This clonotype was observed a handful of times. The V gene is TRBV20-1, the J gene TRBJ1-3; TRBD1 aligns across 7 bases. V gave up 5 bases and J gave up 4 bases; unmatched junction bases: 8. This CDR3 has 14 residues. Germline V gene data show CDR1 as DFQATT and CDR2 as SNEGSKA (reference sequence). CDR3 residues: CSAPRQGDGNTIYF. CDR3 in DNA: TGCAGTGCTCCCCGACAGGGAGACGGAAACACCATATATTTT.

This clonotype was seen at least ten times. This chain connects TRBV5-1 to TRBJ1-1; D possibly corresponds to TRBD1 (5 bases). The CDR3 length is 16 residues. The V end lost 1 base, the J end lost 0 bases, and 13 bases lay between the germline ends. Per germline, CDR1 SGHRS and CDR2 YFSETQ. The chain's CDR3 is CASSLHGTSLNTEAFF. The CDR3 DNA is TGCGCCAGCAGCTTGCACGGGACGTCCCTGAACACTGAAGCTTTCTTT.

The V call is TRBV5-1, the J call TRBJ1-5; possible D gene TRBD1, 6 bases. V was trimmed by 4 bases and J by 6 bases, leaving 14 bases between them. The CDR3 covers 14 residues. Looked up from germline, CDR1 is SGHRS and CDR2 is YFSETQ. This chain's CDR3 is CASSLRGGTQPQHF. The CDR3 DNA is TGCGCCAGCAGCCTCCGAGGGGGGACTCAGCCCCAGCATTTT. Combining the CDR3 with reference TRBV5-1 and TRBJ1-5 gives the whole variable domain KAGVTQTPRYLIKTRGQQVTLSCSPISGHRSVSWYQQTPGQGLQFLFEYFSETQRNKGNFPGRFSGRQFSNSRSEMNVSTLELGDSALYLCASSLRGGTQPQHFGDGTRLSIL.

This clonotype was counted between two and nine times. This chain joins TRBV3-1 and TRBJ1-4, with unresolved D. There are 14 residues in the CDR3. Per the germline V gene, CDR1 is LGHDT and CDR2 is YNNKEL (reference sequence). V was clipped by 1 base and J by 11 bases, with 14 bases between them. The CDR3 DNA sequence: TGTGCCAGCAGCCAAGGTCCGGGGAGCAGGAAACTGTTTTTT. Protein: CASSQGPGSRKLFF.

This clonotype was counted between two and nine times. CDR3 loop: CASSVEAGSSPLHF. The CDR3 bases are TGTGCCAGCAGCGTAGAGGCAGGGAGTTCACCCCTCCACTTT. J is TRBJ1-6 and V is TRBV9; TRBD1 is a possible D gene (5 bases). This CDR3 spans 14 amino acids. V was shortened by 0 bases and J by 9 bases, with 10 bases between the two germline ends. CDR1 is SGDLS, CDR2 YYNGEE, per germline. The entire variable domain, with the rest obtained from reference TRBV9 and TRBJ1-6, is as follows: DSGVTQTPKHLITATGQRVTLRCSPRSGDLSVYWYQQSLDQGLQFLIQYYNGEERAKGNILERFSAQQFPDLHSELNLSSLELGDSALYFCASSVEAGSSPLHFGNGTRLTVT.

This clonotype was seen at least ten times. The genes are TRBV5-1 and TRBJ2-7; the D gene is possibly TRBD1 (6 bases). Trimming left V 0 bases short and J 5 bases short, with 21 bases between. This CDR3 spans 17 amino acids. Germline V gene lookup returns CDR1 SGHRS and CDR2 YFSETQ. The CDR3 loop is CASSLAGLRGTNDEQYF. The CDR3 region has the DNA TGCGCCAGCAGCTTGGCCGGGTTACGTGGGACAAACGACGAGCAGTACTTC.

CDR3 region: CASVPQGTGELFF. Written as DNA, the CDR3 is TGTGCCAGTGTCCCACAGGGTACCGGGGAGCTGTTTTTT. This chain connects TRBV19 to TRBJ2-2; weak D call: TRBD1 (6 bases). This CDR3 region has 13 residues. Trimming shortened V by 8 bases and J by 5 bases, and 12 bases separated the two germline ends. Germline lookup yields CDR1 LNHDA and CDR2 SQIVND (reference sequence).

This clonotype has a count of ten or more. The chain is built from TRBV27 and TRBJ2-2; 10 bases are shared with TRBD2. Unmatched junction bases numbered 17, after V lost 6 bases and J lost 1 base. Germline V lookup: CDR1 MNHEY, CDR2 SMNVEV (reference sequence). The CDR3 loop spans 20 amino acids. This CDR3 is CASSQFVPSGGQRNTGELFF. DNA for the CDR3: TGTGCCAGCAGCCAATTCGTCCCTAGCGGGGGCCAAAGGAACACCGGGGAGCTGTTTTTT.

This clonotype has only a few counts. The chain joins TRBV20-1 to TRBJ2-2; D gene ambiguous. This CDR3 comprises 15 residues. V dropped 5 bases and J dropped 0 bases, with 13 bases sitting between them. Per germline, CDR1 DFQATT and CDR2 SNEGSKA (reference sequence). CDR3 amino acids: CSAFDGRSNTGELFF. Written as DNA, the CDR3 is TGCAGTGCTTTCGATGGGCGATCGAACACCGGGGAGCTGTTTTTT.

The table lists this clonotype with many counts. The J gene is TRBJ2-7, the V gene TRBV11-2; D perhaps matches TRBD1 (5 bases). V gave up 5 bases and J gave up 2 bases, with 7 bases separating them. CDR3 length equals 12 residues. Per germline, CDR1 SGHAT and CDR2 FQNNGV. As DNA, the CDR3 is TGTGCCAGCAGCCCGACAGCCTACGAGCAGTACTTC. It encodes CASSPTAYEQYF. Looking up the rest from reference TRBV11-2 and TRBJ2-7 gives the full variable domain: EAGVAQSPRYKIIEKRQSVAFWCNPISGHATLYWYQQILGQGPKLLIQFQNNGVVDDSQLPKDRFSAERLKGVDSTLKIQPAKLEDSAVYLCASSPTAYEQYFGPGTRLTVT.

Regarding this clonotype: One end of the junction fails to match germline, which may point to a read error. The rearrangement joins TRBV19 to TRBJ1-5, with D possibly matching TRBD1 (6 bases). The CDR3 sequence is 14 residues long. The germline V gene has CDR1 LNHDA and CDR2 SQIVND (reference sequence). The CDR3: CASSVQGPWQPPHF. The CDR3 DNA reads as TGTGCCAGTAGTGTTCAGGGGCCTTGGCAGCCCCCGCATTTT.